This entry lists 5 T cell receptor beta chains sequenced from one sample in a study of cytomegalovirus exposure and HLA in healthy donors. Amplification used 60 Vbeta primers and 13 Jbeta primers. Only in-frame clones appear in the TCRdb table, and some are missing; sequencing was by immunoSEQ multiplex PCR. The sample yields 150,000 or so clones, 75% to 80% seen once. Specimen: PBMCs. These receptors all stem from a female donor in good health and CMV-seronegative.

The chain has TRBV18 and TRBJ2-7, with a weak D call TRBD1 (6 bases). Between the trimmed V and J ends, which lost 3 bases and 2 bases, there was a span of 14 bases. This CDR3 spans 15 amino acids. Germline-derived CDR1 and CDR2 are KGHSH and LQKENI. The CDR3 is CASSPSVGGTYEQYF. DNA of the CDR3: TGTGCCAGCTCACCTTCCGTTGGGGGCACCTACGAGCAGTACTTC.

The V and J genes are TRBV21-1 and TRBJ2-1; the DNA was not compared with TRBD1, the D call given in the table. TRBV21-1 is a documented pseudogene. The CDR3 is 16 amino acids. The CDR3 protein is CASSKPDRGLGNEQFF. In DNA, the CDR3 is TGTGCCAGCAGCAAACCGGACAGGGGGCTAGGGAATGAGCAGTTCTTC.

The gene calls are TRBV11-2 and TRBJ1-6; 10 positions agree with TRBD1. CDR3 length: 18 residues. Unmatched junction bases numbered 13, after V lost 5 bases and J lost 6 bases. Germline V gene data show CDR1 as SGHAT and CDR2 as FQNNGV. The CDR3 coding sequence is TGTGCCAGCAGCCCATACGCCGCCGGGACAGGGGTTAATTCACCCCTCCACTTT. This gives the protein CASSPYAAGTGVNSPLHF.

The chain is built from TRBV4-2 and TRBJ2-1; TRBD2 agrees at 10 bases. CDR3 length: 14 residues. Trimming removed 4 bases from V and 7 bases from J; junction bases left unmatched: 4. In germline, CDR1 is LGHNA, CDR2 YNFKEQ. This CDR3 reads CASSPSGSLNEQFF. The CDR3, as DNA: TGTGCCAGCAGCCCTAGCGGGAGTCTTAATGAGCAGTTCTTC.

The chain uses TRBV7-6 and TRBJ1-3; a possible D gene is TRBD1 (5 bases). Germline V gene data show CDR1 as SGHVS and CDR2 as FNYEAQ. V was trimmed by 1 base and J by 8 bases, leaving 12 bases between them. The CDR3 extends over 14 amino acids. The CDR3 here is CASSLGSGADTIYF. For the CDR3, the DNA is TGTGCCAGCAGCTTAGGGTCTGGGGCGGACACCATATATTTT.